This T cell receptor beta chain appears in the sequencing data of a study of blood T cell repertoires in COVID-19. The wider study: Acute and convalescent COVID-19 samples came from the United States, Italy and Spain. PBMCs, B-cell-depleted T cells, or T cells were the source of the cDNA or gDNA that made up the material.

Repertoires were generated with immunoSEQ multiplex PCR, while TCRdb's copy carries only in-frame clones and drops some. Of about 140,000 clones listed, around 80% are singletons. This clone was detected a few times. The TCR sequence derives from a man in his 60s with active or convalescent COVID-19. The sequenced sample was peripheral blood.

In nucleotides, the CDR3 is TGTGCCAGCAGTTCGACAGACTATTCACCCCTCCACTTT. Translated, it gives CASSSTDYSPLHF. The chain links TRBV6-5 to TRBJ1-6, with a tentative D call TRBD1 (5 bases). V was trimmed by 4 bases and J by 8 bases, leaving 9 bases between them. The CDR3 loop spans 13 amino acids. From germline, CDR1 is MNHEY and CDR2 SVGAGI.